Below, 32 T cell receptor beta chains from the same sample are listed, as sequenced in a study of vaccination and CD4 T cells after COVID-19. Treatment: approximately 10-day PBMC culture with coronavirus spike peptide pools or control peptides (ViraFEST assay). These TCRs' antigens remain unknown. At the Johns Hopkins FTIC core, DNA taken from cultured CD4+ T cells was sequenced by way of the Oncomine TCR Beta short-read assay. MiXCR, run by TCRdb on the PCR reads, gives a single entry per CDR3 protein. The table includes around 26,000 distinct CDR3 sequences, roughly 60% detected once. Material for sequencing was CD4+ T cells from blood, cultured in vitro. These receptor sequences come from a human donor who had recovered from COVID-19.

There are a few counts of this clonotype. V is TRBV20-1 and J is TRBJ2-2; 12 nucleotides agree with TRBD2. V trimming: 6 bases; J trimming: 4 bases; junction bases outside the gene matches: 6. This CDR3 comprises 15 residues. Germline CDR1 and CDR2: DFQATT and SNEGSKA (reference sequence). CDR3 coding DNA: TGCAGTGCGCCGACTAGCGGGAGTCCCACCGGGGAGCTGTTTTTT. Protein product: CSAPTSGSPTGELFF.

This clonotype was seen just once. The chain has TRBV6-1 and TRBJ2-7, with 8 nucleotides matching TRBD2. The V gene end was trimmed by 8 bases and the J gene end by 1 base; junction bases not matched to a gene: 7. The CDR3 is 14 residues long. Germline CDR1 is MNHNS and CDR2 is SASEGT. The CDR3 DNA reads as TGTGCCAGCTGGAGCGGGAGCAGTTCCTACGAGCAGTACTTC. It yields the protein CASWSGSSSYEQYF.

The chain recombines TRBV7-2 with TRBJ2-5; the D is unclear. The CDR3 has 15 residues. The V gene's germline CDR1 is SGHTA and CDR2 FQGNSA. Trimming shortened V by 1 base and J by 1 base, and 10 bases separated the two germline ends. The CDR3 coding sequence is TGTGCCAGCAGCTTAGTGGCAGGTCCCCAAGAGACCCAGTACTTC. Residues: CASSLVAGPQETQYF.

The chain combines TRBV6-1 with TRBJ1-3, with D perhaps matching TRBD1 (5 bases). This CDR3 contains 15 residues. The germline V and J ends were trimmed by 7 bases and 0 bases, with 13 bases remaining between them. Germline V lookup: CDR1 MNHNS, CDR2 SASEGT. DNA of the CDR3: TGTGCCAGCAAGGGCCAGGGAGTCTCTGGAAACACCATATATTTT. Amino acid sequence: CASKGQGVSGNTIYF.

This chain links TRBV14 with TRBJ2-1, with TRBD2 identical over 7 bases. Germline V gene lookup returns CDR1 SGHDN and CDR2 FVKESK. There are 16 residues in the CDR3. The V and J ends lost 5 bases and 7 bases, in that order; junction bases with no gene match: 14. The CDR3 DNA reads as TGTGCCAGCAGCACAGGACTAGGACAAGATCTTAATGAGCAGTTCTTC. It codes for CASSTGLGQDLNEQFF.

The J gene is TRBJ2-2, the V gene TRBV19; 8 nucleotides match TRBD1. The germline gives CDR1 LNHDA, CDR2 SQIVND (reference sequence). Trimming took 6 bases from V and 6 from J; bases not matched to a gene: 3. This CDR3 spans 13 amino acids. This chain's CDR3 is CASRDRVPGELFF. As DNA, the CDR3 is TGTGCCAGTAGGGACAGGGTTCCCGGGGAGCTGTTTTTT. Combining the CDR3 with reference TRBV19 and TRBJ2-2 gives the whole variable domain DGGITQSPKYLFRKEGQNVTLSCEQNLNHDAMYWYRQDPGQGLRLIYYSQIVNDFQKGDIAEGYSVSREKKESFPLTVTSAQKNPTAFYLCASRDRVPGELFFGEGSRLTVL.

V usage is TRBV2 and J usage is TRBJ1-2; the D is unclear. V gave up 6 bases and J gave up 9 bases, with 23 bases separating them. This CDR3 region has 15 residues. The germline gives CDR1 SNHLY, CDR2 FYNNEI. The CDR3 sequence: CASSQGIGARVRYTF. CDR3 DNA sequence: TGTGCCAGCAGCCAAGGTATAGGCGCCCGCGTTCGCTACACCTTC.

V and J are TRBV19 and TRBJ1-2; D gene ambiguous. The germline V gene encodes CDR1 LNHDA and CDR2 SQIVND (reference sequence). The germline V and J ends were trimmed by 4 bases and 5 bases, with 17 bases remaining between them. The CDR3 has 15 amino acids. The CDR3 loop is CASSRAADFGYGYTF. CDR3 coding DNA: TGTGCCAGTAGTAGGGCCGCCGATTTCGGTTATGGCTACACCTTC.

The V gene is TRBV30, the J gene TRBJ1-1; weak D call: TRBD1 (5 bases). CDR1 is GTSNPN, CDR2 SVGIG, per germline (reference sequence). The germline V and J ends were trimmed by 4 bases and 7 bases, with 16 bases remaining between them. The CDR3 spans 13 residues. CDR3 region: CAWIPSTGFEAFF. CDR3 bases: TGTGCCTGGATACCTTCTACAGGTTTTGAAGCTTTCTTT.

The J gene is TRBJ1-2, the V gene TRBV28, with D possibly TRBD1 on 5 matching bases. The V end was cut by 4 bases, the J end by 4 bases, with 13 bases between. This CDR3 is 14 amino acids long. Per the germline V gene, CDR1 is MDHEN and CDR2 is SYDVKM. The CDR3 DNA is TGTGCCAGCAGTTCCCCCGGGACCAGCTATGGCTACACCTTC. Its protein is CASSSPGTSYGYTF.

V gene TRBV27 combines with J gene TRBJ2-3; D is unclear. Trimming shortened V by 6 bases and J by 2 bases, and 21 bases separated the two germline ends. The CDR3 sequence is 17 residues long. Germline CDR1 and CDR2: MNHEY and SMNVEV (reference sequence). In DNA, the CDR3 is TGTGCCAGCAGCCCTGCCTCGGCGGATCCAGACACAGATACGCAGTATTTT. Translation: CASSPASADPDTDTQYF.

The CDR3 nucleotides read TGTGCCAGCAGCCCGGCGGGAGCGGGACTCAATGAGCAGTTCTTC. Encoded protein: CASSPAGAGLNEQFF. The chain combines TRBV6-2 or TRBV6-3 with TRBJ2-1; 7 positions match TRBD2. Germline V lookup: CDR1 MNHEY, CDR2 SVGEGT. V gave up 6 bases and J gave up 6 bases; unmatched junction bases: 11. The CDR3 has 15 amino acids.

The chain combines TRBV6-1 with TRBJ2-6, with a weak D call TRBD2 (6 bases). From germline, CDR1 is MNHNS and CDR2 SASEGT. Trimming pared 5 bases from V and 1 base from J, leaving 18 bases between. CDR3 length equals 18 residues. The CDR3 reads CASSPLIREMSGANVLTF. As DNA, the CDR3 is TGTGCCAGCAGTCCACTCATACGGGAGATGTCTGGGGCCAACGTCCTGACTTTC.

This clonotype is deemed medium-sized. Compared with germline, one end of the junction differs, possibly owing to a read error. The CDR3 loop is CSAREAAAHHPQHF. In DNA, the CDR3 is TGCAGTGCTAGAGAGGCAGCAGCGCATCATCCCCAGCATTTT. The V gene is TRBV20-1, the J gene TRBJ1-5; D remains ambiguous. This CDR3 region has 14 residues. Germline V gene sequence: CDR1 DFQATT, CDR2 SNEGSKA (reference sequence).

The chain uses TRBV6-1 and TRBJ2-7; unclear D gene. This CDR3 spans 10 amino acids. V lost 5 bases to trimming and J lost 6 bases, with 5 bases between them. CDR1 MNHNS and CDR2 SASEGT come from the germline V gene. CDR3 bases: TGTGCCAGCAGTCGCTTCGAGCAGTACTTC. Encoded protein: CASSRFEQYF.

This clonotype has just a few counts. The chain has TRBV20-1 and TRBJ1-5; no reliable D call. This CDR3 region has 15 residues. CDR1 and CDR2 from the germline V gene are DFQATT and SNEGSKA (reference sequence). V lost 0 bases and J 0 bases, leaving 9 bases between the germline ends. CDR3 region: CSARDSGYSNQPQHF. The DNA for the CDR3 is TGCAGTGCTAGAGATTCAGGTTATAGCAATCAGCCCCAGCATTTT.

This clonotype appeared once. The J gene is TRBJ2-7, the V gene TRBV6-1, with no clear D. Trimming stripped 6 bases from V and 3 bases from J, with 6 bases between. Germline V CDR1 and CDR2: MNHNS, SASEGT. This CDR3 is 11 amino acids long. As DNA, the CDR3 is TGTGCCAGCAGGGGTATCTACGAGCAGTACTTC. This translates into CASRGIYEQYF.

V usage is TRBV27 and J usage is TRBJ2-1, with 7 bases aligning to TRBD1. V lost 1 base to trimming and J lost 1 base; unmatched junction nucleotides: 7. Germline assignment: CDR1 MNHEY and CDR2 SMNVEV (reference sequence). CDR3 length: 17 residues. CDR3 loop: CASSLLGVGQSYNEQFF. The DNA of the CDR3 is TGTGCCAGCAGTTTATTAGGGGTGGGACAGTCCTACAATGAGCAGTTCTTC.

In its sample, this clonotype was seen a few times. V gene TRBV7-2 combines with J gene TRBJ2-5; TRBD1 might be the D (6 bases). Germline loops: CDR1 SGHTA, CDR2 FQGNSA. This CDR3 comprises 17 residues. Trimming left V 6 bases short and J 1 base short, with 21 bases between. CDR3 region: CASRPSPGQNIQETQYF. The CDR3 coding sequence is TGTGCCAGCAGGCCTTCGCCGGGACAAAACATCCAAGAGACCCAGTACTTC. Full variable domain (rest looked up from reference TRBV7-2 and TRBJ2-5): GAGVSQSPSNKVTEKGKDVELRCDPISGHTALYWYRQSLGQGLEFLIYFQGNSAPDKSGLPSDRFSAERTGGSVSTLTIQRTQQEDSAVYLCASRPSPGQNIQETQYFGPGTRLLVL.

The CDR3 sequence is CSASPGQGSYEQFF. For the CDR3, the DNA is TGCAGTGCTAGCCCGGGACAGGGTTCTTATGAGCAGTTCTTC. The chain couples TRBV20-1 to TRBJ2-1, with 9 bases matching TRBD1. V shed 3 bases and J 8 bases; nucleotides not matched to a gene: 8. The germline V gene encodes CDR1 DFQATT and CDR2 SNEGSKA (reference sequence). CDR3 length: 14 amino acids.

This clonotype was seen only a few times. The chain combines TRBV6-2 or TRBV6-3 with TRBJ1-5; D gene uncertain. The germline gives CDR1 MNHEY, CDR2 SVGEGT. The CDR3 loop spans 13 amino acids. Trimming shortened V by 2 bases and J by 6 bases, and 8 bases separated the two germline ends. The CDR3 DNA is TGTGCCAGCAGTTACCCAGGCGGTCAGCCCCAGCATTTT. This sequence encodes CASSYPGGQPQHF.

This clonotype was recorded once. The chain carries TRBV28 and TRBJ1-2; 10 bases line up with TRBD1. J was trimmed by 2 bases and V by 5 bases; bases with no gene match: 5. The V gene's germline CDR1 is MDHEN and CDR2 SYDVKM. This CDR3 region has 15 residues. Here the CDR3 DNA reads TGTGCCAGCAGTCCCGGGACAGGGGCAAACTATGGCTACACCTTC. Amino acid sequence: CASSPGTGANYGYTF.

The chain uses TRBV7-2 and TRBJ2-2; D is undetermined. V was cut by 4 bases and J by 5 bases, with 14 bases left in between. The length of the CDR3 is 15 residues. Germline loops: CDR1 SGHTA, CDR2 FQGNSA. The CDR3 reads CASSSVGSRTGELFF. CDR3 nucleotides: TGTGCCAGCAGCTCGGTAGGAAGTAGGACCGGGGAGCTGTTTTTT.

This clonotype was seen only a few times. V gene TRBV20-1 combines with J gene TRBJ2-3, with 8 nucleotides matching TRBD2. CDR1 and CDR2 from the germline V gene are DFQATT and SNEGSKA (reference sequence). CDR3 length equals 14 residues. The junction had 3 bases not matched to a gene; V was cut back by 1 base and J by 3 bases. For the CDR3, the DNA is TGCAGTGCTAGAGTGGCTAGCGGGACAGATACGCAGTATTTT. This translates into CSARVASGTDTQYF.

The V gene is TRBV28, the J gene TRBJ2-7, with D possibly being TRBD1 (6 bases). Germline CDR1 is MDHEN and CDR2 is SYDVKM. The V gene lost 5 bases and the J gene lost 5 bases, with 10 bases spanning the gap. CDR3 length: 12 residues. CDR3 region: CASSTGYHEQYF. CDR3 nucleotides: TGTGCCAGCAGTACAGGGTACCACGAGCAGTACTTC.

CDR3 nucleotide sequence: TGCAGTGCTAGTTTCTCGGGGGGTTACGGGTTGGAGACCCAGTACTTC. It specifies CSASFSGGYGLETQYF. V usage is TRBV20-1 and J usage is TRBJ2-5; 7 nucleotides line up with TRBD2. The trim removed 3 bases at V and 5 bases at J, leaving 15 bases unmatched. The CDR3 spans 16 residues. Looked up from germline, CDR1 is DFQATT and CDR2 is SNEGSKA (reference sequence).

This chain connects TRBV7-2 to TRBJ2-3; D is unclear. In germline, CDR1 is SGHTA, CDR2 FQGNSA. Deletions cut 0 bases from V and 0 bases from J, with 7 bases between. The CDR3 totals 15 residues. The CDR3 loop is CASSLAGLSTDTQYF. The CDR3 DNA follows: TGTGCCAGCAGCTTAGCGGGCCTGAGCACAGATACGCAGTATTTT. Together with reference TRBV7-2 and TRBJ2-3, the CDR3 gives the full variable domain: GAGVSQSPSNKVTEKGKDVELRCDPISGHTALYWYRQSLGQGLEFLIYFQGNSAPDKSGLPSDRFSAERTGGSVSTLTIQRTQQEDSAVYLCASSLAGLSTDTQYFGPGTRLTVL.

V gene TRBV20-1 combines with J gene TRBJ2-7, with unresolved D. CDR1 is DFQATT, CDR2 SNEGSKA, per germline (reference sequence). This CDR3 spans 12 amino acids. V was cut by 1 base and J by 5 bases, with 9 bases left in between. CDR3 DNA: TGCAGTGCTAGAGTGGACGGCGACGAGCAGTACTTC. Its translation: CSARVDGDEQYF.

The chain combines TRBV19 with TRBJ1-2, with 8 bases identical to TRBD1. The CDR3 runs to 15 residues. CDR1 and CDR2 from the germline V gene are LNHDA and SQIVND (reference sequence). Losses at the gene ends were 10 bases for V and 4 bases for J; bases not matched to a gene: 14. In DNA form, the CDR3 reads TGTGCCACCCAAAAACTGGGACAGGACCTCTATGGCTACACCTTC. It encodes CATQKLGQDLYGYTF. The whole variable domain, filled in from reference TRBV19 and TRBJ1-2, reads DGGITQSPKYLFRKEGQNVTLSCEQNLNHDAMYWYRQDPGQGLRLIYYSQIVNDFQKGDIAEGYSVSREKKESFPLTVTSAQKNPTAFYLCATQKLGQDLYGYTFGSGTRLTVV.

The V call is TRBV28, the J call TRBJ1-5, with D possibly TRBD1 on 5 matching bases. Trimming removed 5 bases from V and 0 bases from J, with 17 bases in between. The CDR3 is 17 amino acids. Per germline, CDR1 MDHEN and CDR2 SYDVKM. The CDR3: CASSPGGRGLSNQPQHF. The CDR3 DNA sequence: TGTGCCAGCAGTCCGGGGGGTAGGGGCCTTAGCAATCAGCCCCAGCATTTT.

CDR3 amino acids: CSAKRAWGRQPQHF. In nucleotides, the CDR3 is TGCAGTGCAAAGAGGGCGTGGGGCCGTCAGCCCCAGCATTTT. V is TRBV20-1 and J is TRBJ1-5; TRBD1 is a possible D gene (5 bases). CDR3 length: 14 amino acids. CDR1 is DFQATT and CDR2 is SNEGSKA in the germline V gene (reference sequence). V was shortened by 6 bases and J by 6 bases, with 18 bases between the two germline ends.

This clonotype came up once. The chain recombines TRBV11-2 with TRBJ2-3, with a weak D call TRBD2 (6 bases). Germline CDR1 is SGHAT and CDR2 is FQNNGV. CDR3 size: 16 residues. With 5 bases removed from V and 0 bases from J, the gap between germline ends came to 15 bases. CDR3 DNA sequence: TGTGCCAGCAGCCCCTCACGGGAGTTTAGCACAGATACGCAGTATTTT. As protein: CASSPSREFSTDTQYF.